These 2 T cell receptor beta chains share one sample of origin, sequenced in a study of OX40 agonist ivuxolimab in advanced cancers. Sequenced by immunoSEQ multiplex PCR; TCRdb stores in-frame clones only, minus some. The repertoire consists of some 80,000 clones, with more than 80% occurring once and the leading ten covering approximately 0.44%. The sequencing here drew on CD4+ or CD8+ T cells sorted from blood, taken in a trial of the OX40 agonist ivuxolimab. Every receptor here comes from an adult with an advanced solid tumor such as melanoma, head and neck, liver or kidney cancer.

The chain joins TRBV7-9 to TRBJ2-3; D remains ambiguous. In germline, CDR1 is SEHNR, CDR2 FQNEAQ (reference sequence). This CDR3 contains 15 residues. Trimming pared 2 bases from V and 3 bases from J, leaving 12 bases between. CDR3 DNA sequence: TGTGCCAGCAGCTTAACGAATCTAGGGACAGATACGCAGTATTTT. Translating it yields CASSLTNLGTDTQYF.

This clone was seen more than once but under ten times. The rearrangement joins TRBV5-6 to TRBJ2-5; maybe TRBD2 (7 bases). The ends were cut back, 6 bases at V and 5 bases at J, with 29 bases in the middle. The CDR3 sequence is 18 residues long. Germline V gene data show CDR1 as SGHDT and CDR2 as YYEEEE. CDR3: CASNPPLTGGGVKETQYF. The CDR3, as DNA: TGTGCCAGCAACCCCCCACTCACGGGGGGCGGGGTGAAGGAGACCCAGTACTTC.